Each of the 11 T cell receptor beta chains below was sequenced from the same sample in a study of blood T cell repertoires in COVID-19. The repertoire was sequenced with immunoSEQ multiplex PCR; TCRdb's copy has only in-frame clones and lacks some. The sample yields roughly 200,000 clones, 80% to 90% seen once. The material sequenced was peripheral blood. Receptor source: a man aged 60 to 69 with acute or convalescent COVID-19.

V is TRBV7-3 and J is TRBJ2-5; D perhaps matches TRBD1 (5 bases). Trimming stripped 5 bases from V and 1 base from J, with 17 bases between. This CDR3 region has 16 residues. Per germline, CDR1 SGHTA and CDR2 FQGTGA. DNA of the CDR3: TGTGCCAGCAGCGGTGGGGCTGGGTCCCGCCAAGAGACCCAGTACTTC. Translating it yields CASSGGAGSRQETQYF.

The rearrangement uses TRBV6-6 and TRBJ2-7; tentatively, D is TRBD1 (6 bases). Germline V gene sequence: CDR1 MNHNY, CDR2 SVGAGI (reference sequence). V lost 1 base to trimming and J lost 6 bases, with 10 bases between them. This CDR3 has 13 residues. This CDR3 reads CASSYYRVSEQYF. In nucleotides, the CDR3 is TGTGCCAGCAGTTACTACAGGGTAAGCGAGCAGTACTTC.

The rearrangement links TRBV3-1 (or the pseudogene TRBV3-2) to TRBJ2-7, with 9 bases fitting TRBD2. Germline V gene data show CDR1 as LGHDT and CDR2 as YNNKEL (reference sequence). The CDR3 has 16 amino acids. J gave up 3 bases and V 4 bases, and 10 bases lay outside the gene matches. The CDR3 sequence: CASSPTAGGGLYEQYF. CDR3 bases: TGTGCCAGCAGCCCCACCGCGGGGGGGGGCCTCTACGAGCAGTACTTC.

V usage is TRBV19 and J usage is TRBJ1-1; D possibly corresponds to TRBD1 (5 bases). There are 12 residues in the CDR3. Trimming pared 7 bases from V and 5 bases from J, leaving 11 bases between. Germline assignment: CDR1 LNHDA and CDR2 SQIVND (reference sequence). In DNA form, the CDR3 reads TGTGCCAGTATCCAGCGGGGGACTGAAGCTTTCTTT. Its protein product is CASIQRGTEAFF.

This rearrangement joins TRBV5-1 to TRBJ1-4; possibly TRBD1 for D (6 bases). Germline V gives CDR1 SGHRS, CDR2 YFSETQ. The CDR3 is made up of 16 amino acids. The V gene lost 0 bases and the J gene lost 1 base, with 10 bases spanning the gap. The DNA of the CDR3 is TGCGCCAGCAGCTTGGGAGACAGGCTAACTAATGAAAAACTGTTTTTT. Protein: CASSLGDRLTNEKLFF.

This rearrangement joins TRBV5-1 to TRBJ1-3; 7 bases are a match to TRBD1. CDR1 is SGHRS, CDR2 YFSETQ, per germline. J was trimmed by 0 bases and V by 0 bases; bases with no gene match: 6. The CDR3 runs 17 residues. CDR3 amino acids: CASSLDPGQLSGNTIYF. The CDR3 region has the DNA TGCGCCAGCAGCTTGGATCCGGGACAGCTCTCTGGAAACACCATATATTTT.

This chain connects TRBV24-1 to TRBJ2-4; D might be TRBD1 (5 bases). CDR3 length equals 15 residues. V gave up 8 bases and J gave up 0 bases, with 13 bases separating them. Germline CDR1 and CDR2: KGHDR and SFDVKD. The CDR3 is CATIGAFIAKNIQYF. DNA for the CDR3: TGTGCCACCATAGGGGCTTTCATAGCCAAAAACATTCAGTACTTC.

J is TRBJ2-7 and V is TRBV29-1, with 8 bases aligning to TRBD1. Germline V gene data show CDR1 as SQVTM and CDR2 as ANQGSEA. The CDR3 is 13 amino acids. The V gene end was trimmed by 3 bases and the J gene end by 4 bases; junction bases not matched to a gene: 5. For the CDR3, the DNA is TGCAGCGTTGAGAGTCAGGGGGCTTACGAGCAGTACTTC. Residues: CSVESQGAYEQYF.

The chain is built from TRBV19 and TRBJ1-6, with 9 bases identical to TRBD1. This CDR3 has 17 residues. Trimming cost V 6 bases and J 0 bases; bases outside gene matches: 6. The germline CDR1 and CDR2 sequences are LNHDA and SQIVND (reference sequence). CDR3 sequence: CASSRGQGSSYNSPLHF. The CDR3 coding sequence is TGTGCCAGTAGCCGGGGACAGGGCAGCTCCTATAATTCACCCCTCCACTTT.

The CDR3 loop is CASSLVYNEKLFF. The CDR3 region has the DNA TGTGCCAGCAGCCTTGTCTATAATGAAAAACTGTTTTTT. The J gene is TRBJ1-4, the V gene TRBV27; D is unclear. V was cut by 6 bases and J by 4 bases, with 9 bases left in between. The germline gives CDR1 MNHEY, CDR2 SMNVEV (reference sequence). This CDR3 comprises 13 residues.

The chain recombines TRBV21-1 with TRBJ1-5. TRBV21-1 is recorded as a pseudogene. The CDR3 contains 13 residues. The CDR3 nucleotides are TGTGCCAAGGGAGACGGAGGCAATCAGCCCCAGCATTTT. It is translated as CAKGDGGNQPQHF.